This record concerns one T cell receptor (beta chain) sequence. Only in-frame clones appear in the TCRdb table, and some are missing; sequencing was by immunoSEQ multiplex PCR. Here the sample spans 300,000 or so clones, around 90% being singletons. This entry comes from a study of blood T cell repertoires in COVID-19. From germline, CDR1 is MNHEY and CDR2 SVGAGI. CDR3 size: 12 residues. Trimming took 6 bases from V and 5 from J, leaving 8 bases between them. This sequence was found in a woman under 40 who had recovered from COVID-19. The chain recombines TRBV6-5 with TRBJ2-1; no firm D call. Material: PBMCs or T cells enriched from blood (not recorded which). In DNA, the CDR3 is TGTGCCAGCAGGGCACCCCACAATGAGCAGTTCTTC. Amino acid sequence: CASRAPHNEQFF.